This T cell receptor beta chain was profiled in a study of T-cell memory formation after mild COVID-19. The CDR3 consists of 12 residues. Trimming pared 2 bases from V and 9 bases from J, leaving 7 bases between. The germline V gene encodes CDR1 KGHDR and CDR2 SFDVKD. MiXCR, applied by TCRdb to the 5' RACE reads, yields one record per CDR3 protein. Among fewer than 700,000 distinct CDR3 sequences listed, approximately 18% were seen once. The TCR comes from an adult woman who had mild COVID-19 (a few samples of this study predate the infection). Cell type and time point are not known. The specimen sequenced was PBMCs or a T cell subset sorted from them (not recorded which). The V gene is TRBV24-1, the J gene TRBJ1-5; D remains ambiguous. Here the CDR3 reads CATSDSVRPQHF. The CDR3 bases are TGTGCCACCAGTGATTCGGTTCGGCCCCAGCATTTT.